Following are 21 T cell receptor beta chains from one sample sequenced in a study of blood T cells in healthy people across ages. Primed by a sample-barcoded 5' primer and a J-beta primer mix, a second PCR proceeded for about 7 to 11 cycles. TCRdb reanalysed the 5' RACE reads using MiXCR and keeps one entry per CDR3 protein. The data show about a million distinct CDR3 sequences, with more than 30% seen just once and approximately 14% held by the top ten. The sequencing input was blood. The receptor source for this set is a young man in good health.

The chain recombines TRBV5-6 with TRBJ1-2; maybe TRBD1 (5 bases). This CDR3 is built from 14 residues. CDR1 is SGHDT, CDR2 YYEEEE, per germline. The V and J ends lost 4 bases and 1 base respectively, with 11 bases between them. The CDR3: CASSQGDLNYGYTF. In DNA form, the CDR3 reads TGTGCCAGCAGCCAGGGAGACCTTAACTATGGCTACACCTTC.

This clonotype was seen just once. The V call is TRBV14, the J call TRBJ2-7, with TRBD2 identical over 8 bases. The last part of the DNA fits TRBJ2-5 better; the J call may be wrong. The germline V gene encodes CDR1 SGHDN and CDR2 FVKESK. This CDR3 spans 17 amino acids. The CDR3 region has the DNA TGTGCCAGCAGCCAAGTTGTAGGCGGGGGGCAACCAGAGACCCAGTACTTC. Protein: CASSQVVGGGQPETQYF.

The chain joins TRBV5-1 to TRBJ1-5; D is unclear. Germline V CDR1 and CDR2: SGHRS, YFSETQ. Trimming pared 2 bases from V and 9 bases from J, leaving 12 bases between. CDR3 length: 13 amino acids. The CDR3 nucleotides read TGCGCCAGCAGCTTTGGGGTGGGTCGGCCCCAGCATTTT. It translates to CASSFGVGRPQHF.

This clonotype has a handful of counts. V is TRBV7-9 and J is TRBJ2-1, with D perhaps matching TRBD2 (5 bases). V was shortened by 1 base and J by 7 bases, with 14 bases between the two germline ends. This CDR3 is built from 15 residues. The V gene's germline CDR1 is SEHNR and CDR2 FQNEAQ (reference sequence). The CDR3 sequence: CASSLVQLSGNEQFF. The DNA for the CDR3 is TGTGCCAGCAGCTTAGTGCAGTTGTCGGGGAATGAGCAGTTCTTC.

This clonotype was seen only a few times. This chain joins TRBV7-9 and TRBJ2-5, with D possibly being TRBD2 (6 bases). The CDR3 contains 12 residues. CDR1 is SEHNR, CDR2 FQNEAQ, per germline (reference sequence). Trimming removed 10 bases from V and 2 bases from J, with 11 bases in between. This CDR3 is CATTGVQETQYF. CDR3 nucleotides: TGTGCCACCACGGGGGTTCAAGAGACCCAGTACTTC.

The rearrangement links TRBV20-1 to TRBJ2-5, with D possibly being TRBD1 (5 bases). The DNA end favors TRBJ2-7, so the J call may be wrong. The CDR3 loop spans 14 amino acids. CDR1 DFQATT and CDR2 SNEGSKA come from the germline V gene (reference sequence). In nucleotides, the CDR3 is TGCAGTGCTAGAGATCAAGGGGCCCGCTACGAGCAGTACTTC. It yields the protein CSARDQGARYEQYF.

With respect to this clonotype: A much bigger clone sits one base away, suggesting this may be a read error. The gene calls are TRBV20-1 and TRBJ2-3; D possibly corresponds to TRBD2 (5 bases). Germline CDR1 is DFQATT and CDR2 is SNEGSKA (reference sequence). This CDR3 comprises 11 residues. CDR3 residues: CSATDYDTRYF. The DNA of the CDR3 is TGCAGTGCAACAGACTATGATACGCGGTATTTT.

The CDR3 loop is CASTRIIALPETQYF. In DNA, the CDR3 is TGTGCCAGCACCCGAATCATAGCCCTACCTGAGACCCAGTACTTC. The V call is TRBV27, the J call TRBJ2-5; D call uncertain. With 7 bases removed from V and 5 bases from J, the gap between germline ends came to 20 bases. CDR3 length equals 15 residues. CDR1 is MNHEY, CDR2 SMNVEV, per germline (reference sequence).

Worth noting for this clonotype: Germline is not matched at one junction end, which may reflect a read error. V gene TRBV7-2 combines with J gene TRBJ1-2, with TRBD1 matching 10 bases. The CDR3 extends over 14 amino acids. The V gene's germline CDR1 is SGHTA and CDR2 FQGNSA. Written as DNA, the CDR3 is TGTGCCAGCAGCGAGACAGGGGGCGCGTATGGCTGCACCTTC. It translates to CASSETGGAYGCTF.

This clonotype was seen a few times. This chain uses TRBV7-9 with TRBJ2-5; weak D call: TRBD1 (7 bases). CDR1 and CDR2 (germline): SEHNR, FQNEAQ (reference sequence). V gave up 1 base and J gave up 2 bases, with 11 bases separating them. The CDR3 has 15 amino acids. CDR3 residues: CASSLEQGRQETQYF. CDR3 coding DNA: TGTGCCAGCAGCTTAGAACAGGGGAGGCAAGAGACCCAGTACTTC. Together with reference TRBV7-9 and TRBJ2-5, the CDR3 gives the full variable domain: DTGVSQNPRHKITKRGQNVTFRCDPISEHNRLYWYRQTLGQGPEFLTYFQNEAQLEKSRLLSDRFSAERPKGSFSTLEIQRTEQGDSAMYLCASSLEQGRQETQYFGPGTRLLVL.

This clonotype was counted a few times. The genes are TRBV5-4 and TRBJ1-2; perhaps TRBD1 as D (6 bases). CDR1 and CDR2 (germline): SGHNT, YYREEE (reference sequence). V was pared by 1 base and J by 6 bases, with 13 bases between. The CDR3 contains 14 residues. Written as DNA, the CDR3 is TGTGCCAGCAGCTTGTATACAGGGAGTGATGGCTACACCTTC. Translated: CASSLYTGSDGYTF.

The rearrangement links TRBV7-2 to TRBJ1-2; the match to TRBD1 covers 8 bases. The CDR3 contains 14 residues. From germline, CDR1 is SGHTA and CDR2 FQGNSA. With 8 bases clipped from V and 3 bases from J, the junction kept 8 bases outside the gene matches. The CDR3 DNA follows: TGTGCCAGCGGCACAGGGGGATCTTACTATGGCTACACCTTC. It is translated as CASGTGGSYYGYTF.

The rearrangement uses TRBV25-1 and TRBJ1-5, with D tentatively TRBD1 (6 bases). V dropped 3 bases and J dropped 0 bases, with 12 bases sitting between them. Germline V gives CDR1 MGHDK, CDR2 SYGVNS. The CDR3 covers 16 residues. The CDR3 region is CASSEGAKYSNQPQHF. In DNA form, the CDR3 reads TGTGCCAGCAGTGAGGGGGCCAAATATAGCAATCAGCCCCAGCATTTT. The complete variable domain, with remaining parts taken from reference TRBV25-1 and TRBJ1-5, reads EADIYQTPRYLVIGTGKKITLECSQTMGHDKMYWYQQDPGMELHLIHYSYGVNSTEKGDLSSESTVSRIRTEHFPLTLESARPSHTSQYLCASSEGAKYSNQPQHFGDGTRLSIL.

CDR3 nucleotide sequence: TGTGCCAGCAGCCAAGGTAGTGAGCCTTATGGTGGCTACACCTTC. Translated, it gives CASSQGSEPYGGYTF. The chain employs TRBV3-1 and TRBJ1-2, with D hard to call. Per germline, CDR1 LGHDT and CDR2 YNNKEL (reference sequence). Trimming took off 1 base at V and 7 bases at J, with 16 bases between the two ends. This CDR3 spans 15 amino acids. The full variable domain, with the rest looked up from reference TRBV3-1 and TRBJ1-2, is DTAVSQTPKYLVTQMGNDKSIKCEQNLGHDTMYWYKQDSKKFLKIMFSYNNKELIINETVPNRFSPKSPDKAHLNLHINSLELGDSAVYFCASSQGSEPYGGYTFGSGTRLTVV.

The chain couples TRBV6-1 to TRBJ1-4, with a tentative D call TRBD1 (5 bases). The CDR3 is 17 amino acids. The germline CDR1 and CDR2 sequences are MNHNS and SASEGT. The V and J ends lost 5 bases and 0 bases respectively, with 16 bases between them. DNA for the CDR3: TGTGCCAGCAGTCATAACCGGGACGGAGCAACTAATGAAAAACTGTTTTTT. It encodes CASSHNRDGATNEKLFF.

The chain joins TRBV7-9 to TRBJ2-5; D gene ambiguous. Trimming stripped 2 bases from V and 2 bases from J, with 12 bases between. The CDR3 has 15 amino acids. Germline lookup yields CDR1 SEHNR and CDR2 FQNEAQ (reference sequence). DNA of the CDR3: TGTGCCAGCAGCTTATGGAAGCCCTCACAAGAGACCCAGTACTTC. It codes for CASSLWKPSQETQYF.

The rearrangement links TRBV9 to TRBJ2-1; TRBD2 aligns across 7 bases. J was trimmed by 6 bases and V by 0 bases; bases with no gene match: 6. The V gene's germline CDR1 is SGDLS and CDR2 YYNGEE. The CDR3 runs 15 residues. The CDR3 sequence is CASSVAAGALNEQFF. The CDR3 nucleotides read TGTGCCAGCAGCGTAGCTGCGGGAGCCCTCAATGAGCAGTTCTTC.

This clonotype was counted only a few times. The CDR3, as DNA: TGTGCCAGCAGACTTGGACGGAGCAATGAGCAGTTCTTC. It translates to CASRLGRSNEQFF. The chain is built from TRBV6-5 and TRBJ2-1; D gene uncertain. Trimming removed 6 bases from V and 6 bases from J, with 12 bases in between. The CDR3 is made up of 13 amino acids. Germline V CDR1 and CDR2: MNHEY, SVGAGI.

This clonotype was seen a few times. The genes are TRBV2 and TRBJ2-5; D not certain. Germline V CDR1 and CDR2: SNHLY, FYNNEI. V lost 6 bases to trimming and J lost 7 bases, with 15 bases between them. The CDR3 is 13 residues long. The CDR3 DNA sequence: TGTGCCAGCAGATTAAGGATGTGGGGGACCCAGTACTTC. This translates into CASRLRMWGTQYF.

The V gene is TRBV6-1, the J gene TRBJ2-1; D possibly matches TRBD1 or TRBD2 (5 bases each). V lost 7 bases and J 7 bases, leaving 14 bases between the germline ends. CDR3 length equals 13 residues. CDR1 is MNHNS and CDR2 is SASEGT in the germline V gene. The CDR3 DNA is TGTGCCAGCAAGAGGGGAGTGGTAAATGAGCAGTTCTTC. It specifies CASKRGVVNEQFF.

This clonotype has just one count. The gene calls are TRBV6-5 and TRBJ2-1, with TRBD2 identical over 11 bases. The J call is uncertain, as TRBJ2-7 better fits the DNA end. CDR3 size: 14 residues. Germline V lookup: CDR1 MNHEY, CDR2 SVGAGI. Here the CDR3 DNA reads TGTGCCAGCAGACTAGCGGGGGCCGGGGATGAGCAGTACTTC. It specifies CASRLAGAGDEQYF.